The clone carrying this T cell receptor beta chain has more than one count but fewer than ten. The sample is drawn from a study of cytomegalovirus exposure and HLA in healthy donors. PCR was performed using 60 Vbeta and 13 Jbeta primers. Assay: immunoSEQ multiplex PCR; the TCRdb copy retains only in-frame clones and omits some. This sample has 90,000 to 150,000 clones, with roughly 80% found just once. The sample taken for sequencing was PBMCs. This clonotype was sampled from a woman between 40 and 50 years old in good health and CMV-seronegative.

The CDR3: CASSVYPQGSEAFF. CDR3 sequence (DNA): TGTGCCAGCAGCGTATATCCGCAGGGATCTGAAGCTTTCTTT. The V and J genes are TRBV9 and TRBJ1-1, with D perhaps matching TRBD1 (5 bases). The CDR3 extends over 14 amino acids. Trimming pared 1 base from V and 6 bases from J, leaving 13 bases between. Germline lookup yields CDR1 SGDLS and CDR2 YYNGEE.